This entry lists 28 T cell receptor beta chains sequenced from one sample in a study of T cells in localized non-small cell lung cancer (TCRdb year 2020). The library was made by the immunoSEQ multiplex PCR assay. What TCRdb holds here is the immuneACCESS table cut down to in-frame rearrangements. Part of the clones is not present; checked against another copy, under half of the missing clones reflect an unresolved V gene, and the others are unexplained. The sample table shows some 56,000 clones, and 80% to 90% are seen once. Of the sample, about 5% falls within the top ten clones. The input for sequencing was peripheral blood, taken before any cancer treatment. These receptors originate from a woman aged 40-70 years with stage I lung adenocarcinoma.

The V gene is TRBV7-3, the J gene TRBJ2-1; the D is unclear. Germline V CDR1 and CDR2: SGHTA, FQGTGA. The CDR3 extends over 15 amino acids. Trimming took off 2 bases at V and 5 bases at J, with 13 bases between the two ends. CDR3 sequence: CASSLAHAPHNEQFF. The CDR3 DNA sequence: TGTGCCAGCAGCTTAGCACACGCACCCCACAATGAGCAGTTCTTC.

CDR3 in DNA: TGTGCCAGCAGCCCAACCTCGACAGGGGGTTTGGGTGAGCAGTTCTTC. Encoded protein: CASSPTSTGGLGEQFF. This chain connects TRBV7-2 to TRBJ2-1, with TRBD1 matching over 9 bases. Germline V gene sequence: CDR1 SGHTA, CDR2 FQGNSA. Germline trimming cut 5 bases from V and 9 bases from J; bases unmatched to any gene: 14. The length of the CDR3 is 16 residues.

The V call is TRBV28, the J call TRBJ1-2, with 9 bases lining up with TRBD1. The germline gives CDR1 MDHEN, CDR2 SYDVKM. The V and J ends lost 3 bases and 4 bases, in that order; junction bases with no gene match: 3. The CDR3 totals 14 residues. DNA of the CDR3: TGTGCCAGCAGTTTCACGACAGGGGGCTATGGCTACACCTTC. Translation: CASSFTTGGYGYTF.

The DNA for the CDR3 is TGTGCCAGCAGCTTAGAATCGCCAGGTTCACCCCTCCACTTT. This encodes CASSLESPGSPLHF. The chain is built from TRBV7-9 and TRBJ1-6; no clear D. With 1 base removed from V and 9 bases from J, the gap between germline ends came to 10 bases. CDR1 SEHNR and CDR2 FQNEAQ come from the germline V gene (reference sequence). This CDR3 contains 14 residues.

The chain combines TRBV9 with TRBJ2-2; TRBD2 aligns across 9 bases. The length of the CDR3 is 17 residues. The V segment lost 4 bases and the J segment 3 bases; nucleotides outside the gene matches: 10. Germline assignment: CDR1 SGDLS and CDR2 YYNGEE. In DNA, the CDR3 is TGTGCCAGCAGCCCACGCTTTGCGGGGGGGTACACCGGGGAGCTGTTTTTT. Translation gives CASSPRFAGGYTGELFF.

This clone has just a few counts. The V call is TRBV6-1, the J call TRBJ2-5, with D hard to call. V was clipped by 7 bases and J by 1 base, with 10 bases between them. CDR3 length equals 13 residues. Germline V lookup: CDR1 MNHNS, CDR2 SASEGT. The CDR3 DNA is TGTGCCAGCACTCCAGCCCGCCAAGAGACCCAGTACTTC. Protein product: CASTPARQETQYF.

This clone was detected only once. This sequence joins TRBV30 and TRBJ2-3, with D hard to call. Germline loops: CDR1 GTSNPN, CDR2 SVGIG (reference sequence). The CDR3 consists of 12 residues. Trimming pared 1 base from V and 2 bases from J, leaving 4 bases between. DNA for the CDR3: TGTGCCTGGAGTGACATCACAGATACGCAGTATTTT. It yields the protein CAWSDITDTQYF. The variable domain in full, completed from reference TRBV30 and TRBJ2-3, reads SQTIHQWPATLVQPVGSPLSLECTVEGTSNPNLYWYRQAAGRGLQLLFYSVGIGQISSEVPQNLSASRPQDRQFILSSKKLLLSDSGFYLCAWSDITDTQYFGPGTRLTVL.

The chain's CDR3 is CASSPGPSGVRETQYF. The CDR3 nucleotides are TGTGCCAGCAGCCCCGGGCCTTCGGGGGTCAGGGAGACCCAGTACTTC. This sequence joins TRBV11-2 and TRBJ2-5; D may be TRBD2 (6 bases). Trimming pared 5 bases from V and 5 bases from J, leaving 21 bases between. Germline CDR1 SGHAT, CDR2 FQNNGV. This CDR3 contains 16 residues.

The chain links TRBV6-6 to TRBJ1-1; 7 nucleotides agree with TRBD1. This CDR3 contains 15 residues. V trimming: 1 base; J trimming: 4 bases; junction bases outside the gene matches: 6. Germline loops: CDR1 MNHNY, CDR2 SVGAGI (reference sequence). The CDR3 DNA is TGTGCCAGCAGTTACTATTACAGGGGAGGCACTGAAGCTTTCTTT. Translation: CASSYYYRGGTEAFF.

The chain joins TRBV9 to TRBJ1-3, with D possibly TRBD1 on 5 matching bases. The V gene's germline CDR1 is SGDLS and CDR2 YYNGEE. CDR3 length: 14 residues. V was trimmed by 0 bases and J by 2 bases, leaving 6 bases between them. The CDR3 loop reads CASSVVGAGNTIYF. CDR3 nucleotides: TGTGCCAGCAGCGTAGTGGGGGCTGGAAACACCATATATTTT.

This chain uses TRBV28 with TRBJ2-2, with TRBD1 as a possible D gene (6 bases). This CDR3 has 15 residues. Per germline, CDR1 MDHEN and CDR2 SYDVKM. V gave up 7 bases and J gave up 3 bases, with 15 bases separating them. CDR3 protein: CASTPSGEHTGELFF. CDR3 bases: TGTGCCAGCACCCCTTCAGGGGAACACACCGGGGAGCTGTTTTTT.

V gene TRBV12-5 combines with J gene TRBJ1-2, with TRBD1 identical over 8 bases. Trimming cost V 1 base and J 6 bases; bases outside gene matches: 13. Germline V CDR1 and CDR2: LGHNT, FRNRAP. The CDR3 loop spans 17 amino acids. This CDR3 reads CASGLALGGQGAHGYTF. CDR3 sequence (DNA): TGTGCTAGTGGTTTGGCGCTGGGCGGGCAGGGGGCGCATGGCTACACCTTC.

This sequence joins TRBV30 and TRBJ1-2; no clear D gene. The CDR3 is made up of 15 amino acids. V gave up 1 base and J gave up 5 bases, with 17 bases separating them. Germline CDR1 and CDR2: GTSNPN and SVGIG (reference sequence). The DNA of the CDR3 is TGTGCCTGGAGTGATCCCTCGGTCAGAACTTATGGCTACACCTTC. It specifies CAWSDPSVRTYGYTF.

This rearrangement joins TRBV7-8 to TRBJ2-7; D uncertain. The CDR3 runs to 12 residues. The germline CDR1 and CDR2 sequences are SGHVS and FQNEAQ. Trimming removed 3 bases from V and 2 bases from J, with 5 bases in between. The CDR3 DNA is TGTGCCAGCAGCTTTGGAGCCTACGAGCAGTACTTC. This codes for CASSFGAYEQYF.

This clone was found a few times. CDR3 DNA: TGTGCCATCAGTGATGATGGGACAGGCTATGGCTACACCTTC. This sequence encodes CAISDDGTGYGYTF. This rearrangement joins TRBV10-3 to TRBJ1-2, with 8 bases identical to TRBD1. Germline V gives CDR1 ENHRY, CDR2 SYGVKD. The length of the CDR3 is 14 residues. V lost 3 bases to trimming and J lost 4 bases; unmatched junction nucleotides: 4.

The count of this clone is one. V and J are TRBV5-6 and TRBJ1-1; 12 bases align to TRBD1. This CDR3 comprises 19 residues. Germline V CDR1 and CDR2: SGHDT, YYEEEE. J gave up 5 bases and V 0 bases, and 14 bases lay outside the gene matches. For the CDR3, the DNA is TGTGCCAGCAGCTTGGGGTACCGGGACAGGGGGCAAGTAAGAACTGAAGCTTTCTTT. Encoded protein: CASSLGYRDRGQVRTEAFF.

J is TRBJ2-3 and V is TRBV6-1; 11 bases are shared with TRBD1. Unmatched junction bases numbered 4, after V lost 2 bases and J lost 0 bases. This CDR3 region has 17 residues. Germline CDR1 MNHNS, CDR2 SASEGT. CDR3: CASSEWDRGTSTDTQYF. As DNA, the CDR3 is TGTGCCAGCAGTGAATGGGACAGGGGGACCAGCACAGATACGCAGTATTTT.

This clone showed up just once. The J gene is TRBJ2-1, the V gene TRBV7-2, with D perhaps TRBD1 (5 bases). The CDR3 totals 15 residues. In germline, CDR1 is SGHTA, CDR2 FQGNSA. V gave up 1 base and J gave up 9 bases, with 16 bases separating them. The chain's CDR3 is CASSLVGVGVSEQFF. The CDR3 nucleotides are TGTGCCAGCAGCTTAGTAGGGGTAGGGGTAAGTGAGCAGTTCTTC.

This clone was seen a single time. The V call is TRBV19, the J call TRBJ2-7; 7 bases are shared with TRBD1. CDR1 and CDR2 (germline): LNHDA, SQIVND (reference sequence). V lost 6 bases and J lost 3; bases outside the gene matches: 8. The CDR3 length is 14 residues. CDR3 DNA sequence: TGTGCCAGTAGCCCTCCGGGACAGAGCTACGAGCAGTACTTC. As protein: CASSPPGQSYEQYF. Based on the CDR3 plus reference TRBV19 and TRBJ2-7, the full variable domain is DGGITQSPKYLFRKEGQNVTLSCEQNLNHDAMYWYRQDPGQGLRLIYYSQIVNDFQKGDIAEGYSVSREKKESFPLTVTSAQKNPTAFYLCASSPPGQSYEQYFGPGTRLTVT.

The rearrangement links TRBV2 to TRBJ2-2, with TRBD2 as a possible D gene (6 bases). Trimming shortened V by 7 bases and J by 0 bases, and 9 bases separated the two germline ends. The CDR3 is 14 amino acids. Per the germline V gene, CDR1 is SNHLY and CDR2 is FYNNEI. The CDR3 reads CASKGGANTGELFF. In DNA form, the CDR3 reads TGTGCCAGCAAGGGCGGGGCGAACACCGGGGAGCTGTTTTTT.

The genes are TRBV2 and TRBJ2-7; D remains unclear. This CDR3 has 12 residues. With 4 bases removed from V and 3 bases from J, the gap between germline ends came to 7 bases. CDR1 and CDR2 (germline): SNHLY, FYNNEI. As DNA, the CDR3 is TGTGCCAGCAGTGGGGTCGGCTACGAGCAGTACTTC. As protein: CASSGVGYEQYF.

This clone was detected a few times. The V call is TRBV5-4, the J call TRBJ1-1; D is unclear. CDR1 SGHNT and CDR2 YYREEE come from the germline V gene (reference sequence). The ends were cut back, 0 bases at V and 4 bases at J, with 16 bases in the middle. The CDR3 has 16 residues. The CDR3 region has the DNA TGTGCCAGCAGCTTGGAAGCGCAAGTACGATTCACTGAAGCTTTCTTT. Its translation is CASSLEAQVRFTEAFF.

The gene calls are TRBV7-2 and TRBJ2-4, with 12 bases fitting TRBD2. Germline CDR1 is SGHTA and CDR2 is FQGNSA. This CDR3 contains 18 residues. Germline trimming cut 3 bases from V and 0 bases from J; bases unmatched to any gene: 6. CDR3 in DNA: TGTGCCAGCAGCTTGGGACTAGCGGGTGCCCAAGCCAAAAACATTCAGTACTTC. This gives the protein CASSLGLAGAQAKNIQYF.

The V and J genes are TRBV30 and TRBJ1-2; maybe TRBD1 (5 bases). The CDR3 is made up of 18 amino acids. V dropped 5 bases and J dropped 3 bases, with 28 bases sitting between them. Germline-derived CDR1 and CDR2 are GTSNPN and SVGIG (reference sequence). The CDR3: CAWGGEGWTEVWDYGYTF. The CDR3 DNA reads as TGTGCCTGGGGAGGGGAAGGGTGGACCGAAGTATGGGACTATGGCTACACCTTC. The complete variable domain, with remaining parts taken from reference TRBV30 and TRBJ1-2, reads SQTIHQWPATLVQPVGSPLSLECTVEGTSNPNLYWYRQAAGRGLQLLFYSVGIGQISSEVPQNLSASRPQDRQFILSSKKLLLSDSGFYLCAWGGEGWTEVWDYGYTFGSGTRLTVV.

The CDR3 protein is CASSQEVGTLSPLHF. For the CDR3, the DNA is TGTGCCAGCAGCCAAGAAGTCGGGACATTGTCACCCCTCCACTTT. The V and J genes are TRBV7-9 and TRBJ1-6; possible D gene TRBD1, 6 bases. Germline CDR1 reads SEHNR; CDR2 reads FQNEAQ (reference sequence). V lost 5 bases and J 10 bases, leaving 18 bases between the germline ends. The CDR3 is 15 residues long.

The chain recombines TRBV19 with TRBJ2-2; unclear D gene. In germline, CDR1 is LNHDA, CDR2 SQIVND (reference sequence). The CDR3 has 14 residues. The V and J ends lost 3 bases and 1 base respectively, with 6 bases between them. The CDR3 nucleotides read TGTGCCAGTAGTATCCTAGGGAACACCGGGGAGCTGTTTTTT. Its protein product is CASSILGNTGELFF. The entire variable domain, with the rest obtained from reference TRBV19 and TRBJ2-2, is as follows: DGGITQSPKYLFRKEGQNVTLSCEQNLNHDAMYWYRQDPGQGLRLIYYSQIVNDFQKGDIAEGYSVSREKKESFPLTVTSAQKNPTAFYLCASSILGNTGELFFGEGSRLTVL.

V is TRBV30 and J is TRBJ2-3; the D gene is possibly TRBD2 (5 bases). Germline CDR1 GTSNPN, CDR2 SVGIG (reference sequence). Trimming cost V 3 bases and J 2 bases, with 6 bases left between them. The CDR3 is made up of 12 amino acids. In DNA form, the CDR3 reads TGTGCCTGGAGGGACTTCACAGATACGCAGTATTTT. Its translation: CAWRDFTDTQYF.

The chain employs TRBV29-1 and TRBJ2-7; possible D gene TRBD2, 6 bases. Germline values: CDR1 SQVTM, CDR2 ANQGSEA. The CDR3 length is 14 residues. Trimming removed 4 bases at V and 1 base at J, with 14 bases between. The CDR3 here is CSVGLSGQSYEQYF. Written as DNA, the CDR3 is TGCAGCGTTGGTCTAAGCGGGCAGTCCTACGAGCAGTACTTC.